This T cell receptor (beta chain) is from a study of blood T cell repertoires in COVID-19. Study overall: Samples came from the United States, Italy and Spain, spanning acute and convalescent COVID-19. The analysed material was cDNA or gDNA that came from T cells, B-cell-depleted T cells, or PBMCs.

Trimming removed 4 bases from V and 3 bases from J; junction bases left unmatched: 3. This CDR3 is 14 amino acids long. Germline lookup yields CDR1 SGHRS and CDR2 YFSETQ. Authors' data handling: It was from reference gene primer amplification that nucleated cell counts were estimated. Sequenced by immunoSEQ multiplex PCR; TCRdb stores in-frame clones only, minus some. D and trimming were read from the DNA, whereas the V and J calls and clone size are those reported in that table. The sample carries more than 20,000 clones, around 69% recorded once. The chain employs TRBV5-1 and TRBJ2-5; 10 bases line up with TRBD2. Sequencing used peripheral blood. This sequence was found in a human donor in a cohort sampled during active or convalescent COVID-19. Here the CDR3 DNA reads TGCGCCAGCAGCCCTCTAGCGGGGGAAGAGACCCAGTACTTC. This codes for CASSPLAGEETQYF.